The 16 T cell receptor beta chains below were found in one sample sequenced in a study of T cells after posttransplantation cyclophosphamide. TCRdb's copy holds only in-frame clones and misses some; the assay was immunoSEQ multiplex PCR. Reported are 25,000 to 35,000 clones, none seen only once; the ten largest carry under 5.5%. The sequenced sample was PBMCs. These receptors all stem from a woman aged 25-40 years in good health and a related stem cell transplant donor.

This clone appeared a few times. The chain links TRBV6-5 to TRBJ2-5; no firm D call. The V end lost 3 bases, the J end lost 1 base, and 9 bases lay between the germline ends. Germline-derived CDR1 and CDR2 are MNHEY and SVGAGI. The CDR3 is 14 residues long. CDR3 in DNA: TGTGCCAGCAGTTATTTTACGGGCCAAGAGACCCAGTACTTC. Protein sequence: CASSYFTGQETQYF.

Ten or more counts support this clone. CDR3 DNA sequence: TGTGCCAGCAGTTACCGACAGGGGAACTATGGCTACACCTTC. It yields the protein CASSYRQGNYGYTF. The chain couples TRBV6-6 to TRBJ1-2; 8 nucleotides agree with TRBD1. V lost 2 bases, J lost 2 bases, and 1 base stayed unmatched. CDR3 size: 14 residues. Germline loops: CDR1 MNHNY, CDR2 SVGAGI (reference sequence).

This clone was picked up a small number of times. DNA of the CDR3: TGTGCCAGCAGTTTATTGCGGGGAAGTCAGCCCCAGCATTTT. It translates to CASSLLRGSQPQHF. The chain employs TRBV28 and TRBJ1-5, with no clear D. This CDR3 is 14 amino acids long. Germline V gives CDR1 MDHEN, CDR2 SYDVKM. Trimming pared 1 base from V and 6 bases from J, leaving 10 bases between.

The rearrangement links TRBV30 to TRBJ1-4, with a tentative D call TRBD1 (6 bases). V was trimmed by 0 bases and J by 0 bases, leaving 14 bases between them. CDR1 GTSNPN and CDR2 SVGIG come from the germline V gene (reference sequence). This CDR3 has 17 residues. The CDR3 sequence: CAWSVQGAPTTNEKLFF. CDR3 nucleotide sequence: TGTGCCTGGAGTGTACAGGGAGCACCTACAACTAATGAAAAACTGTTTTTT.

This clone was observed at least ten times. This sequence joins TRBV2 and TRBJ1-5, with 9 bases that match TRBD1. J was trimmed by 4 bases and V by 7 bases; bases with no gene match: 5. Germline V lookup: CDR1 SNHLY, CDR2 FYNNEI. This CDR3 has 14 residues. The chain's CDR3 is CASTADRGNQPQHF. For the CDR3, the DNA is TGTGCCAGCACCGCGGACAGGGGTAATCAGCCCCAGCATTTT.

This clone was observed at least ten times. V gene TRBV5-6 combines with J gene TRBJ1-2; possible D gene TRBD1, 6 bases. The germline V gene has CDR1 SGHDT and CDR2 YYEEEE. The V gene lost 4 bases and the J gene lost 3 bases, with 13 bases spanning the gap. This CDR3 has 14 residues. The CDR3 is CASSSGGYDYGYTF. The CDR3 DNA is TGTGCCAGCAGCAGCGGGGGCTACGACTATGGCTACACCTTC.

This clone was counted only a few times. This chain links TRBV18 with TRBJ2-5; the match to TRBD1 covers 7 bases. In germline, CDR1 is KGHSH, CDR2 LQKENI. The CDR3 is 14 amino acids. V shed 4 bases, J shed 2 bases, and the junction held 4 bases outside the gene matches. In DNA form, the CDR3 reads TGTGCCAGCTCACACGACAGGGTACAAGAGACCCAGTACTTC. It codes for CASSHDRVQETQYF.

This clone was seen at least ten times. The genes are TRBV5-4 and TRBJ1-2; TRBD1 agrees at 9 bases. Germline loops: CDR1 SGHNT, CDR2 YYREEE (reference sequence). This CDR3 region has 17 residues. The V segment lost 5 bases and the J segment 1 base; nucleotides outside the gene matches: 12. CDR3 region: CASSRTGGARGNYGYTF. CDR3 sequence (DNA): TGTGCCAGCAGTCGTACAGGGGGCGCACGGGGTAACTATGGCTACACCTTC.

In this sample, this clone turned up many times. The rearrangement links TRBV12-3 or TRBV12-4 to TRBJ2-7; D possibly corresponds to TRBD1 (6 bases). The CDR3 loop spans 13 amino acids. Trimming removed 5 bases at V and 2 bases at J, with 10 bases between. CDR3 nucleotide sequence: TGTGCCAGCAGTACGACAGGCCCCTACGAGCAGTACTTC. Translated, it gives CASSTTGPYEQYF.

This clone was seen at least ten times. The chain couples TRBV19 to TRBJ2-2; D is perhaps TRBD1 (5 bases). Germline V gene sequence: CDR1 LNHDA, CDR2 SQIVND (reference sequence). The V gene lost 0 bases and the J gene lost 4 bases, with 15 bases spanning the gap. This CDR3 spans 17 amino acids. CDR3 region: CASSIEGRVKTTGELFF. The CDR3 DNA reads as TGTGCCAGTAGTATAGAGGGCAGGGTTAAGACCACCGGGGAGCTGTTTTTT. Together with reference TRBV19 and TRBJ2-2, the CDR3 gives the full variable domain: DGGITQSPKYLFRKEGQNVTLSCEQNLNHDAMYWYRQDPGQGLRLIYYSQIVNDFQKGDIAEGYSVSREKKESFPLTVTSAQKNPTAFYLCASSIEGRVKTTGELFFGEGSRLTVL.

This clone was observed many times. The chain's CDR3 is CASSMPGQVSYEQYF. The CDR3 nucleotides read TGTGCCAGTAGTATGCCGGGACAGGTCTCCTACGAGCAGTACTTC. The chain is built from TRBV19 and TRBJ2-7; 8 positions agree with TRBD1. Germline assignment: CDR1 LNHDA and CDR2 SQIVND (reference sequence). V lost 3 bases, J lost 0 bases, and 4 bases stayed unmatched. The CDR3 length is 15 residues.

This clone was counted many times. This chain joins TRBV6-1 and TRBJ1-4; D gene ambiguous. The ends were cut back, 4 bases at V and 3 bases at J, with 18 bases in the middle. The V gene's germline CDR1 is MNHNS and CDR2 SASEGT. This CDR3 has 17 amino acids. The CDR3 loop is CASSALKHQVPNEKLFF. The CDR3 DNA reads TGTGCCAGCAGTGCGTTAAAACATCAGGTCCCTAATGAAAAACTGTTTTTT.

This clone was detected only a few times. The gene calls are TRBV5-1 and TRBJ2-5; 8 nucleotides align to TRBD1. Per germline, CDR1 SGHRS and CDR2 YFSETQ. V gave up 4 bases and J gave up 1 base; unmatched junction bases: 3. The CDR3 is 14 residues long. In DNA form, the CDR3 reads TGCGCCAGCAGCCAGGGACAGGCCCAAGAGACCCAGTACTTC. Residues: CASSQGQAQETQYF.

This clone was seen repeatedly, ten times or more. The rearrangement links TRBV7-2 to TRBJ1-6; 7 bases are shared with TRBD1. Germline CDR1 is SGHTA and CDR2 is FQGNSA. The ends lost 5 bases at V and 4 bases at J; junction bases unmatched: 5. The CDR3 consists of 15 residues. CDR3 loop: CASSGGGGYNSPLHF. CDR3 DNA sequence: TGTGCCAGCAGCGGAGGGGGCGGGTATAATTCACCCCTCCACTTT.

This clone was seen ten or more times. The gene calls are TRBV7-9 and TRBJ2-2, with TRBD2 identical over 9 bases. V shed 0 bases, J shed 0 bases, and the junction held 5 bases outside the gene matches. CDR1 SEHNR and CDR2 FQNEAQ come from the germline V gene (reference sequence). The CDR3 covers 18 residues. The CDR3 is CASSLAWLAGSNTGELFF. CDR3 DNA: TGTGCCAGCAGCTTAGCTTGGCTAGCGGGGTCGAACACCGGGGAGCTGTTTTTT.

This clone showed up many times. The rearrangement uses TRBV28 and TRBJ1-2; 8 bases are shared with TRBD1. CDR3 length: 14 amino acids. The germline V gene encodes CDR1 MDHEN and CDR2 SYDVKM. V lost 7 bases, J lost 4 bases, and 8 bases stayed unmatched. CDR3 DNA sequence: TGTGCCAGCAACTTAGGGGGACAGGTCTATGGCTACACCTTC. Residues: CASNLGGQVYGYTF.